One sample yielded the 2 T cell receptor beta chains listed below, sequenced in a study of shared clonotypes between healthy human individuals. TCRdb keeps only in-frame clones here, not all; method: immunoSEQ multiplex PCR. The top ten clones hold 0.25% to 0.35% of a sample with some 380,000 clones, 96% of them seen once. Sequenced: memory CD8+ T cells sorted from blood. The subset here: CD45RO+ cells pooled with CCR7-negative TemRA cells. Every receptor here comes from a man younger than 45 in good health.

This clone was detected once. This chain connects TRBV28 to TRBJ2-3; D unclear. This CDR3 is built from 12 residues. CDR1 MDHEN and CDR2 SYDVKM come from the germline V gene. V lost 5 bases to trimming and J lost 8 bases, with 11 bases between them. In nucleotides, the CDR3 is TGTGCCAGCAGTGCCTTGGCAGGTACGCAGTATTTT. Its translation is CASSALAGTQYF.

The chain combines TRBV15 with TRBJ1-1, with D perhaps matching TRBD1 (6 bases). This CDR3 region has 15 residues. Between the trimmed V and J ends, which lost 1 base and 5 bases, there was a span of 14 bases. CDR1 is LNHNV and CDR2 is YYDKDF in the germline V gene (reference sequence). The CDR3 reads CATSRALVQGTEAFF. In DNA form, the CDR3 reads TGTGCCACCAGCAGAGCTTTAGTTCAGGGGACTGAAGCTTTCTTT.